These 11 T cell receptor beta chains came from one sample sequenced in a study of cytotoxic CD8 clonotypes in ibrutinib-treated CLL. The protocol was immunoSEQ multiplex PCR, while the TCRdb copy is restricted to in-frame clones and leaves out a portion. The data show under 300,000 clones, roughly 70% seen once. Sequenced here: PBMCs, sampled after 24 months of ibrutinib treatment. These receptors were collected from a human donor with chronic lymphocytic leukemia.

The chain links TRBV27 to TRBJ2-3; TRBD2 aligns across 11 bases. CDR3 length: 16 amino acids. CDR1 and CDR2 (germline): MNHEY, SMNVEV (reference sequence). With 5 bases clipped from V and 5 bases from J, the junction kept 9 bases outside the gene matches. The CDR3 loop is CASSTLAGGTRDTQYF. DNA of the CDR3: TGTGCCAGCAGTACCCTAGCGGGAGGCACCAGAGATACGCAGTATTTT.

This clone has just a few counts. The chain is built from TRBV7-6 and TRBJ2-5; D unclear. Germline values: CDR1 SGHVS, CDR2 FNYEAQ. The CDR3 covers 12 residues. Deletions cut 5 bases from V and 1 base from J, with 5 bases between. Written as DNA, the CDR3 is TGTGCCAGCAGCCTCCTCCAAGAGACCCAGTACTTC. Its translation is CASSLLQETQYF.

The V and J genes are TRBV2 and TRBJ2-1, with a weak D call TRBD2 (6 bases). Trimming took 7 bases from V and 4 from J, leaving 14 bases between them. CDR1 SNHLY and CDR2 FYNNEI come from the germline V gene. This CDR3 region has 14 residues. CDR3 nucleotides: TGTGCCAGCACCGCGCGGGGCGGTTACAATGAGCAGTTCTTC. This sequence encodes CASTARGGYNEQFF.

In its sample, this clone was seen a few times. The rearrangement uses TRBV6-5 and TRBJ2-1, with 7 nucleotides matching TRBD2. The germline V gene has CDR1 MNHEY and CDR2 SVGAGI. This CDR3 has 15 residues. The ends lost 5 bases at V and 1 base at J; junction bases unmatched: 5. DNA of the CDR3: TGTGCCAGCAGTCGTAGCGGGCAGTCCTACAATGAGCAGTTCTTC. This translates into CASSRSGQSYNEQFF.

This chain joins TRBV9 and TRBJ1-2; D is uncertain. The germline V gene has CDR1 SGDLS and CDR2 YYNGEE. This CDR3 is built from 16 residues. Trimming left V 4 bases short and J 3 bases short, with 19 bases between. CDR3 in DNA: TGTGCCAGCAGCCCACCTTCCGGGCCCTTCTACTATGGCTACACCTTC. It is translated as CASSPPSGPFYYGYTF.

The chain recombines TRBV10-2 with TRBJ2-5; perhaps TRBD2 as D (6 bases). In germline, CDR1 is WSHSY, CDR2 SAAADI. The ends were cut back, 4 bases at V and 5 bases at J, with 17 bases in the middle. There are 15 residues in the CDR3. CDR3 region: CASSVGTSSRETQYF. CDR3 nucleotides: TGCGCCAGCAGTGTAGGGACTTCGAGTAGGGAGACCCAGTACTTC.

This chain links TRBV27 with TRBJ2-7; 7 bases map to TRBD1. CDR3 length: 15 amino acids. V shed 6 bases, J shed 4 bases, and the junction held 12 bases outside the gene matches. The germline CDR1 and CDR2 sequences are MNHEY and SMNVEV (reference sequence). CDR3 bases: TGTGCCAGCAGCTCCGTGACAGGGAAGGTGTACGAGCAGTACTTC. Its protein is CASSSVTGKVYEQYF.

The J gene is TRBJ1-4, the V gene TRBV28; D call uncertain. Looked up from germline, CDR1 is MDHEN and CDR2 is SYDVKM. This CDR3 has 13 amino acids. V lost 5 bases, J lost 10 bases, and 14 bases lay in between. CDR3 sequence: CASSTGPIRKLFF. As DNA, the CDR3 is TGTGCCAGCAGTACCGGGCCGATACGAAAACTGTTTTTT.

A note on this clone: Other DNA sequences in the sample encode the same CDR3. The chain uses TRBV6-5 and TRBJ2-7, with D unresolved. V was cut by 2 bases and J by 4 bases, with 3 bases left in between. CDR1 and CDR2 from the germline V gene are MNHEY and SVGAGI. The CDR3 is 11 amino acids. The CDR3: CASSYEYEQYF. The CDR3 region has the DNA TGTGCCAGCAGTTACGAGTACGAGCAGTACTTC.

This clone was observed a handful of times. The CDR3 region is CAWGVTEAFF. The CDR3 DNA sequence: TGTGCCTGGGGGGTGACTGAAGCTTTCTTT. The rearrangement uses TRBV30 and TRBJ1-1; D is ambiguous. The CDR3 is 10 residues long. V was shortened by 5 bases and J by 5 bases, with 6 bases between the two germline ends. CDR1 is GTSNPN, CDR2 SVGIG, per germline (reference sequence).

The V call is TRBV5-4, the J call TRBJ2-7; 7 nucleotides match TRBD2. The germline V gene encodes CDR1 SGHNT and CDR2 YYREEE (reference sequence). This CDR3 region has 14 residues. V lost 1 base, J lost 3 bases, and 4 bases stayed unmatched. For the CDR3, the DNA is TGTGCCAGCAGCTTGAGCAGCGGGAACTACGAGCAGTACTTC. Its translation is CASSLSSGNYEQYF.